The 28 T cell receptor delta chains given below trace back to one sample, sequenced in a study of gammadelta T cells in human blood. TCRdb fed the RT-PCR reads into CATT to redo clone calling. The sample includes 1,400 or so delta-chain clones, 25% to 35% seen only once; the top ten take about 10%. The sequenced material came from non-Vgamma9Vdelta2 gamma-delta T cells from fetal blood. These receptors were obtained from a human fetus.

This clone rates as large (0.1 to 1%). The chain joins TRDV3 to TRDJ2; 10 nucleotides agree with TRDD3. This CDR3 is built from 14 residues. V trimming: 5 bases; J trimming: 1 base; junction bases outside the gene matches: 4. CDR1 is TVYSNPD, CDR2 GDNSRS, per germline (reference sequence). The CDR3, as DNA: TGTGCCACCTGGGGGATAGGTTTGACAGCACAACTCTTCTTT. Amino acids: CATWGIGLTAQLFF.

About this clone itself: One base away lies a much larger clone, so this may be a sequencing read error. This chain links TRDV1 with TRDJ1; D might be TRDD2 or TRDD3, each matching 5 bases. CDR3 length: 20 residues. CDR1 and CDR2 (germline): TSWWSYY, QGS. The ends were cut back, 2 bases at V and 0 bases at J, with 25 bases in the middle. The CDR3 reads CALGELNLPVGTQYTDKLIF. CDR3 nucleotide sequence: TGTGCTCTTGGGGAATTAAATCTTCCAGTGGGGACCCAGTACACCGATAAACTCATCTTT.

In regard to this clone: This probably arose from a read error, given a far larger clone one base away. This chain links TRDV3 with TRDJ1; 10 bases line up with TRDD3. CDR1 TVYSNPD and CDR2 GDNSRS come from the germline V gene (reference sequence). J was trimmed by 0 bases and V by 1 base; bases with no gene match: 17. The CDR3 has 19 amino acids. CDR3 sequence (DNA): TGTGCCTTTATCACGTCTTCCTACTCCACTGGGGGATACACCGATAAACTCATCTTT. It is translated as CAFITSSYSTGGYTDKLIF.

By sample share, this clone is large. V and J are TRDV2 and TRDJ3; tentatively, D is TRDD2 (5 bases). Looked up from germline, CDR1 is GEAIGNYY and CDR2 is EKD. Trimming removed 2 bases from V and 5 bases from J, with 18 bases in between. The CDR3 is made up of 18 amino acids. CDR3 DNA: TGTGCCTGTGACAGAAACTTCCCTGGACCGAGGGACACCCGACAGATGTTTTTC. Residues: CACDRNFPGPRDTRQMFF.

In regard to this clone: A much larger clone lies a single base off, so this may be a read error. Distinct nucleotide sequences in the sample also encode this CDR3. This chain connects TRDV3 to TRDJ1; TRDD3 matches at 10 bases. The V gene end was trimmed by 2 bases and the J gene end by 8 bases; junction bases not matched to a gene: 29. The CDR3 is 20 residues long. CDR1 and CDR2 (germline): TVYSNPD, GDNSRS (reference sequence). DNA of the CDR3: TGTGCCTTTTTAGATCGGCCTTCGGGAGTACTGGGGGATCTAAGGGACAAACTCATCTTT. Amino acids: CAFLDRPSGVLGDLRDKLIF.

This clone is categorized as large. The chain has TRDV3 and TRDJ2; TRDD3 matches 11 bases. The J segment lost 5 bases and the V segment lost 4 bases, leaving 9 bases of the junction unmatched. CDR3 length: 15 amino acids. Germline CDR1 and CDR2: TVYSNPD and GDNSRS (reference sequence). As DNA, the CDR3 is TGTGCCTGTCCTACTGGGGGATATAAAACAGCACAACTCTTCTTT. As protein: CACPTGGYKTAQLFF.

By share, this clone counts as medium-sized (0.01 to 0.1%). This sequence joins TRDV1 and TRDJ1, with D unclear. With 0 bases removed from V and 0 bases from J, the gap between germline ends came to 26 bases. The CDR3 consists of 21 residues. Germline loops: CDR1 TSWWSYY, CDR2 QGS. As DNA, the CDR3 is TGTGCTCTTGGGGAACTACCCGATCCGGAGGGCCTCGTGACATACACCGATAAACTCATCTTT. It is translated as CALGELPDPEGLVTYTDKLIF.

Only a few counts were recorded for this clone. It may be a read error: a sequence one base away is much more abundant. The same CDR3 also results from other DNA sequences found in this sample. The gene calls are TRAV29/DV5 and TRDJ1, with TRDD3 matching 8 bases. The V and J ends lost 0 bases and 1 base, in that order; junction bases with no gene match: 11. Germline V gene data show CDR1 as NSMFDY and CDR2 as ISSIKDK. This CDR3 comprises 17 residues. The CDR3 sequence: CAASACVGDARTDKLIF. The CDR3, as DNA: TGTGCAGCAAGCGCGTGCGTGGGGGATGCACGCACCGATAAACTCATCTTT.

In its sample, this clone ranks as medium-sized. The chain carries TRDV3 and TRDJ1, with 10 nucleotides matching TRDD3. The CDR3 extends over 17 amino acids. V dropped 4 bases and J dropped 0; count of bases not matched to a gene: 14. Germline CDR1 TVYSNPD, CDR2 GDNSRS (reference sequence). The CDR3 reads CASCYKLGDRNTDKLIF. The CDR3 bases are TGTGCCTCCTGCTACAAGCTGGGGGATAGAAACACCGATAAACTCATCTTT.

This clone ranks as large. The chain combines TRDV1 with TRDJ1, with 11 bases matching TRDD3. Trimming took 4 bases from V and 0 from J; bases not matched to a gene: 19. There are 21 residues in the CDR3. In germline, CDR1 is TSWWSYY, CDR2 QGS. The DNA for the CDR3 is TGTGCTCTTGGGGGGCCTTTTCCCCCATGGGGGATACGGCGTTACACCGATAAACTCATCTTT. This gives the protein CALGGPFPPWGIRRYTDKLIF.

By proportion, this clone is medium-sized. The rearrangement joins TRDV1 to TRDJ1, with 10 bases lining up with TRDD3. Per the germline V gene, CDR1 is TSWWSYY and CDR2 is QGS. The CDR3 extends over 23 amino acids. Germline trimming cut 0 bases from V and 0 bases from J; bases unmatched to any gene: 22. CDR3 nucleotide sequence: TGTGCTCTTGGGGAACTCCCCCTTCCGCCGTACTGGGGGATTCCTCCTTACACCGATAAACTCATCTTT. Translation: CALGELPLPPYWGIPPYTDKLIF.

Within the sample, this clone is medium-sized. The chain is built from TRDV3 and TRDJ3; 8 positions match TRDD2. The CDR3 consists of 24 residues. Trimming at V came to 5 bases and at J to 3 bases, leaving 33 bases not matched to a gene. Per germline, CDR1 TVYSNPD and CDR2 GDNSRS (reference sequence). The CDR3 spells CAIIGLPIQVKDASNIWDTRQMFF. In nucleotides, the CDR3 is TGTGCCATAATCGGCCTTCCTATTCAGGTGAAGGACGCGAGTAATATCTGGGACACCCGACAGATGTTTTTC. Full variable domain (rest looked up from reference TRDV3 and TRDJ3): CDKVTQSSPDQTVASGSEVVLLCTYDTVYSNPDLFWYRIRPDYSFQFVFYGDNSRSEGADFTQGRFSVKHILTQKAFHLVISPVRTEDSATYYCAIIGLPIQVKDASNIWDTRQMFFGTGIKLFVEP.

As concerns this clone: One base away lies a much larger clone, so this may be a sequencing read error. Other DNA sequences in the sample encode the same CDR3. V gene TRAV38-2/DV8 combines with J gene TRDJ1, with TRDD3 identical over 12 bases. This CDR3 is built from 19 residues. V lost 2 bases to trimming and J lost 0 bases; unmatched junction nucleotides: 11. Germline CDR1 is TSESDYY and CDR2 is QEAYKQQN. The CDR3 protein is CAYRSALPYWGIHTDKLIF. CDR3 sequence (DNA): TGTGCTTATAGGAGTGCACTTCCGTACTGGGGGATACACACCGATAAACTCATCTTT.

This clone rates as large. The gene calls are TRDV1 and TRDJ2, with D unclear. This CDR3 has 13 amino acids. The V end was cut by 3 bases, the J end by 9 bases, with 11 bases between. The germline V gene encodes CDR1 TSWWSYY and CDR2 QGS. The CDR3 protein is CALGDPGGTQLFF. The CDR3 DNA follows: TGTGCTCTTGGGGACCCCGGAGGTACACAACTCTTCTTT.

Of note for this clone: Only one base separates this from a far larger clonotype, so it likely reflects a read error. This chain uses TRDV2 with TRDJ2, with 13 bases identical to TRDD3. CDR1 is GEAIGNYY and CDR2 is EKD in the germline V gene. This CDR3 is 17 amino acids long. The CDR3 nucleotides read TGTGCCTGTGACCCGACTGGGGGATACGGGCGGACAGAACAACTCTTCTTT. Translated, it gives CACDPTGGYGRTEQLFF.

Of note for this clone: A read error may explain this, as a much larger clone is one base away. This sequence joins TRDV3 and TRDJ3; 7 bases line up with TRDD3. With V trimmed by 3 bases and J by 0 bases, 14 bases remained unmatched. CDR1 TVYSNPD and CDR2 GDNSRS come from the germline V gene (reference sequence). The CDR3 totals 19 residues. CDR3 DNA sequence: TGTGCCTTATCGGGTACTGTGGCTGGGGGCTCCTGGGACACCCGACAGATGTTTTTC. It is translated as CALSGTVAGGSWDTRQMFF.

Comments on this clone: Just one base apart from a much larger clone, this may be a read error. The chain couples TRDV1 to TRDJ2; the D gene is possibly TRDD3 (6 bases). Germline V gives CDR1 TSWWSYY, CDR2 QGS. This CDR3 has 18 amino acids. V gave up 4 bases and J gave up 1 base, with 19 bases separating them. In DNA form, the CDR3 reads TGTGCTCTTGGGGGCTTACTGGGAGGTCCCAGTTTGACAGCACAACTCTTCTTT. Translating it yields CALGGLLGGPSLTAQLFF.

The rearrangement links TRDV1 to TRDJ1; possibly TRDD3 for D (6 bases). The CDR3 is 20 amino acids. Germline V gene data show CDR1 as TSWWSYY and CDR2 as QGS. The germline V and J ends were trimmed by 2 bases and 0 bases, with 25 bases remaining between them. The CDR3: CALGETGPLPPGVYTDKLIF. The CDR3 region has the DNA TGTGCTCTTGGGGAAACGGGTCCTTTGCCCCCTGGGGTGTACACCGATAAACTCATCTTT.

By share, this clone counts as medium-sized. The V gene is TRDV1, the J gene TRDJ2; TRDD3 matches at 8 bases. J lost 0 bases, V lost 9 bases, and 12 bases had no gene match. Per germline, CDR1 TSWWSYY and CDR2 QGS. This CDR3 comprises 17 residues. The CDR3 region has the DNA TGTGCTCTCAGGACGGCTCTGGGGGAAGCTTTGACAGCACAACTCTTCTTT. Protein sequence: CALRTALGEALTAQLFF.

By share, this clone ranks as large. This rearrangement joins TRDV1 to TRDJ2; TRDD3 matches at 11 bases. The CDR3 sequence is 18 residues long. V lost 4 bases, J lost 3 bases, and 10 bases stayed unmatched. Germline CDR1 is TSWWSYY and CDR2 is QGS. The DNA for the CDR3 is TGTGCTCTTGGGGCTTCCGGGTACTGGGGGATAGTGACAGCACAACTCTTCTTT. This codes for CALGASGYWGIVTAQLFF.

This clone is large. V and J are TRDV1 and TRDJ2; 8 nucleotides agree with TRDD3. This CDR3 spans 23 amino acids. Germline trimming cut 3 bases from V and 0 bases from J; bases unmatched to any gene: 24. CDR1 TSWWSYY and CDR2 QGS come from the germline V gene. The CDR3 DNA reads as TGTGCTCTTGGGGACCCGGGAGGTGGGGGATTTGCCTGTGGTAGTGCTTTGACAGCACAACTCTTCTTT. Residues: CALGDPGGGGFACGSALTAQLFF.

This clone is deemed large. The chain combines TRDV3 with TRDJ1; 7 bases fit TRDD3. The CDR3 length is 17 residues. The germline CDR1 and CDR2 sequences are TVYSNPD and GDNSRS (reference sequence). J was trimmed by 2 bases and V by 3 bases; bases with no gene match: 18. CDR3 residues: CAFLRLTGEGWTDKLIF. CDR3 nucleotides: TGTGCCTTCCTCCGCCTCACTGGGGAGGGTTGGACCGATAAACTCATCTTT. Full variable domain (missing parts from reference TRDV3 and TRDJ1): CDKVTQSSPDQTVASGSEVVLLCTYDTVYSNPDLFWYRIRPDYSFQFVFYGDNSRSEGADFTQGRFSVKHILTQKAFHLVISPVRTEDSATYYCAFLRLTGEGWTDKLIFGKGTRVTVEP.

With regard to this clone: Given a much more abundant clone one base away, this may be a read error. V and J are TRDV1 and TRDJ1; 13 bases fit TRDD3. This CDR3 is 23 amino acids long. Germline CDR1 is TSWWSYY and CDR2 is QGS. Unmatched junction bases numbered 23, after V lost 2 bases and J lost 2 bases. This CDR3 is CALGEWTFPELYWGIRGTDKLIF. The CDR3 coding sequence is TGTGCTCTTGGGGAATGGACCTTCCCCGAATTATACTGGGGGATACGCGGGACCGATAAACTCATCTTT.

In its sample, this clone is medium-sized (0.01 to 0.1%). This chain links TRDV3 with TRDJ1; 9 nucleotides align to TRDD2. CDR1 and CDR2 (germline): TVYSNPD, GDNSRS (reference sequence). This CDR3 has 16 amino acids. CDR3 nucleotides: TGTGCTACGGCCCCTTCCTACTATACTGGGGCCCTTAAACTCATCTTT. Its translation: CATAPSYYTGALKLIF. Full variable domain (rest looked up from reference TRDV3 and TRDJ1): CDKVTQSSPDQTVASGSEVVLLCTYDTVYSNPDLFWYRIRPDYSFQFVFYGDNSRSEGADFTQGRFSVKHILTQKAFHLVISPVRTEDSATYYCATAPSYYTGALKLIFGKGTRVTVEP.

Relative to its sample, this clone is large. The V call is TRDV1, the J call TRDJ1, with 7 bases that match TRDD3. J lost 0 bases, V lost 1 base, and 11 bases had no gene match. Germline CDR1 reads TSWWSYY; CDR2 reads QGS. This CDR3 has 18 amino acids. CDR3 loop: CALGEPSGWLGDTDKLIF. The CDR3 nucleotides read TGTGCTCTTGGGGAACCTTCCGGATGGCTGGGGGACACCGATAAACTCATCTTT.

This clone is labeled as large. The chain links TRDV1 to TRDJ3; 9 positions match TRDD3. The CDR3 loop spans 23 amino acids. Germline V gives CDR1 TSWWSYY, CDR2 QGS. The V segment lost 2 bases and the J segment 0 bases; nucleotides outside the gene matches: 17. The CDR3 region is CALGENGPGGSNSISWDTRQMFF. The CDR3 DNA sequence: TGTGCTCTTGGGGAAAATGGACCTGGGGGATCGAATTCCATCTCCTGGGACACCCGACAGATGTTTTTC.

Relative to its sample, this clone is large. The chain is built from TRDV3 and TRDJ3; a weak D match, TRDD3 (5 bases). The CDR3 totals 16 residues. Germline CDR1 and CDR2: TVYSNPD and GDNSRS (reference sequence). V lost 3 bases to trimming and J lost 2 bases, with 14 bases between them. The CDR3 DNA reads as TGTGCCTTGGGGGGCCGCCAGACCTGGGACACCCGACAGATGTTTTTC. Its protein product is CALGGRQTWDTRQMFF.

As concerns this clone: This probably arose from a read error, given a far larger clone one base away. The chain has TRDV1 and TRDJ1; TRDD3 matches at 7 bases. The V gene's germline CDR1 is TSWWSYY and CDR2 QGS. V shed 1 base and J 2 bases; nucleotides not matched to a gene: 16. The CDR3 consists of 19 residues. In DNA form, the CDR3 reads TGTGCTCTTGGGGAACGGCCTGCCTCGTACCTGGGGGTTACCGATAAACTCATCTTT. Its protein product is CALGERPASYLGVTDKLIF.